Each of the 6 T cell receptor beta chains below was sequenced from the same sample in a study of identical twins. TCRdb independently ran MiXCR on the 5' RACE reads; one entry per CDR3 protein. Of hundreds of thousands of distinct CDR3 sequences in the sample, 5.5% to 6.5% were seen once. The sample consisted of naive T cells sorted from blood. These receptors came from a man younger than 30 in good health.

The rearrangement links TRBV28 to TRBJ2-6; either TRBD1 or TRBD2 may supply D (5 bases each). The CDR3 has 17 amino acids. V lost 5 bases and J 0 bases, leaving 14 bases between the germline ends. Germline values: CDR1 MDHEN, CDR2 SYDVKM. The CDR3 loop reads CASSSWGRDSGANVLTF. The DNA of the CDR3 is TGTGCCAGCAGTAGTTGGGGGAGAGACTCTGGGGCCAACGTCCTGACTTTC.

V usage is TRBV20-1 and J usage is TRBJ2-7; no firm D call. Germline-derived CDR1 and CDR2 are DFQATT and SNEGSKA (reference sequence). This CDR3 is 11 amino acids long. V was shortened by 0 bases and J by 3 bases, with 3 bases between the two germline ends. The DNA of the CDR3 is TGCAGTGCTAGAGAGGTCTACGAGCAGTACTTC. This codes for CSAREVYEQYF.

This clonotype was counted between two and nine times. The chain carries TRBV3-1 and TRBJ1-1; D is ambiguous. Germline CDR1 is LGHDT and CDR2 is YNNKEL (reference sequence). The germline V and J ends were trimmed by 0 bases and 0 bases, with 11 bases remaining between them. The CDR3 is 16 amino acids. The CDR3 DNA reads as TGTGCCAGCAGCCAAGACGAGGTTAAAGTGAACACTGAAGCTTTCTTT. This encodes CASSQDEVKVNTEAFF.

This clonotype was seen only a few times. The genes are TRBV5-1 and TRBJ2-1; D possibly matches TRBD1 or TRBD2 (5 bases each). This CDR3 has 15 amino acids. Germline V gene data show CDR1 as SGHRS and CDR2 as YFSETQ. Trimming took off 2 bases at V and 2 bases at J, with 11 bases between the two ends. The CDR3 nucleotides are TGCGCCAGCAGCTTTGGGACGGCCGCCTACAATGAGCAGTTCTTC. Its protein product is CASSFGTAAYNEQFF.

There are a few counts of this clonotype. The chain recombines TRBV7-2 with TRBJ2-7, with D possibly called TRBD1 or TRBD2 (6 bases each). Germline V CDR1 and CDR2: SGHTA, FQGNSA. Trimming pared 2 bases from V and 2 bases from J, leaving 13 bases between. CDR3 length: 15 residues. The CDR3 DNA reads TGTGCCAGCAGCTTACGTCGGGGGCAGACCTACGAGCAGTACTTC. Translating it yields CASSLRRGQTYEQYF.

Many counts were recorded for this clonotype. This chain uses TRBV7-9 with TRBJ1-4, with TRBD1 as a possible D gene (6 bases). The V end was cut by 5 bases, the J end by 9 bases, with 19 bases between. Per the germline V gene, CDR1 is SEHNR and CDR2 is FQNEAQ (reference sequence). The length of the CDR3 is 15 residues. The CDR3 sequence: CASSNLTGWNKKLFF. The CDR3 DNA follows: TGTGCCAGCAGCAACCTTACAGGGTGGAATAAAAAACTGTTTTTT.